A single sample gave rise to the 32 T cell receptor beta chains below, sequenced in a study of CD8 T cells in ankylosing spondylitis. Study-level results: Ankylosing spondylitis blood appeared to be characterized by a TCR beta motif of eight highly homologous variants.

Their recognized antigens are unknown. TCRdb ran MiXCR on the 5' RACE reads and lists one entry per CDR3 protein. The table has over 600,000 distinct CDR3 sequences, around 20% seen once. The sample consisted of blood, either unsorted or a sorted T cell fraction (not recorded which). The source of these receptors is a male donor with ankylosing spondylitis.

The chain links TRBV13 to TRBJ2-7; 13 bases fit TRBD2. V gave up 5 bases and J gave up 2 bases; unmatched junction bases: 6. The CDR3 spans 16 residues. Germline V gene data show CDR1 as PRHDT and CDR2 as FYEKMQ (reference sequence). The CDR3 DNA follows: TGTGCCAGCAGCGGACGGACTAGCGGGAGCACCTACGAGCAGTACTTC. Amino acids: CASSGRTSGSTYEQYF.

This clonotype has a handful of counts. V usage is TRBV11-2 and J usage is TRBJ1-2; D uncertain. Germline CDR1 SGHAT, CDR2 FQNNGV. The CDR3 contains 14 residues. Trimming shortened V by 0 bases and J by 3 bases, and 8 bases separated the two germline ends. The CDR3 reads CASSLEASYYGYTF. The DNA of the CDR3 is TGTGCCAGCAGCTTAGAGGCCAGTTACTATGGCTACACCTTC.

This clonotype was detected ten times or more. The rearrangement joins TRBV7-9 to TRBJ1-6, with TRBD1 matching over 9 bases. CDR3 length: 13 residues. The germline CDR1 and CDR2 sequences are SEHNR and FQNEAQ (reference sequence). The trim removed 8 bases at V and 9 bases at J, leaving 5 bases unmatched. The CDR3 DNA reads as TGTGCCAGCGGAACAGGGGGCGCTTCACCCCTCCACTTT. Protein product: CASGTGGASPLHF.

The CDR3 coding sequence is TGCGCCAGCAGAGAAGGACGGGGAGGGCGCACAGATACGCAGTATTTT. Protein product: CASREGRGGRTDTQYF. This chain links TRBV5-1 with TRBJ2-3, with 7 bases that match TRBD2. Trimming at V came to 5 bases and at J to 1 base, leaving 10 bases not matched to a gene. CDR3 length equals 16 residues. The germline gives CDR1 SGHRS, CDR2 YFSETQ.

CDR3 coding DNA: TGTGCCAGCAGTGATCCCCCCCTTGAAAAACTGTTTTTT. Translation gives CASSDPPLEKLFF. The chain uses TRBV25-1 and TRBJ1-4; D unresolved. The V end was cut by 3 bases, the J end by 7 bases, with 9 bases between. CDR1 and CDR2 from the germline V gene are MGHDK and SYGVNS. The CDR3 length is 13 residues.

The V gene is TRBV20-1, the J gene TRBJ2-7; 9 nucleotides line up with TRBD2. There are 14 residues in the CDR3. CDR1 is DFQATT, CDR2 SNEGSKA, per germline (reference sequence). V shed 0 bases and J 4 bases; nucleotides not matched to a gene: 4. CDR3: CSAREGTSRYEQYF. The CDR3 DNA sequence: TGCAGTGCTAGAGAAGGGACTAGCCGGTACGAGCAGTACTTC.

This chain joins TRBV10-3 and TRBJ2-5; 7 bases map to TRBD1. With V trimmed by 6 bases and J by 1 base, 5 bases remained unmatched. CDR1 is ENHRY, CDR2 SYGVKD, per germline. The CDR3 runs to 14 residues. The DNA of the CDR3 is TGTGCCATCAGCCAATGGACAGGCCAAGAGACCCAGTACTTC. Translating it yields CAISQWTGQETQYF.

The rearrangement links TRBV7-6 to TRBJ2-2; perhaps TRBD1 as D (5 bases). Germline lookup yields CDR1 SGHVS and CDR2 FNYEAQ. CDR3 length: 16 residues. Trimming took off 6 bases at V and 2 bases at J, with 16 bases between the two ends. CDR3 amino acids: CASSSTGQSNTGELFF. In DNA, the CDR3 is TGTGCCAGCAGTTCCACAGGACAAAGTAACACCGGGGAGCTGTTTTTT.

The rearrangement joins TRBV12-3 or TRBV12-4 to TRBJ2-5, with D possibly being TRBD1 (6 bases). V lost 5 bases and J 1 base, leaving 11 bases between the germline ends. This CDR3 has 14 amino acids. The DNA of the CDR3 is TGTGCCAGCAGTGACGGGACAACCCAAGAGACCCAGTACTTC. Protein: CASSDGTTQETQYF.

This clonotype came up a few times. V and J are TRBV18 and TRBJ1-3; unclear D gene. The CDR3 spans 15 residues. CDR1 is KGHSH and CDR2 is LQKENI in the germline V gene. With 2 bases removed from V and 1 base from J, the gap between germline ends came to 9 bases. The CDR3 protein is CASSPLASSGNTIYF. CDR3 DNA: TGTGCCAGCTCACCATTGGCATCGTCTGGAAACACCATATATTTT.

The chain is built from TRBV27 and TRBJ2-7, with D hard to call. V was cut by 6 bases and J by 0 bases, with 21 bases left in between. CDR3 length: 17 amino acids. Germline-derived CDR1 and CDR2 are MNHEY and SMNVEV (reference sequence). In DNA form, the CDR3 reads TGTGCCAGCAGACGAACTCCCCTTCCGGGCCCCTCCTACGAGCAGTACTTC. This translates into CASRRTPLPGPSYEQYF.

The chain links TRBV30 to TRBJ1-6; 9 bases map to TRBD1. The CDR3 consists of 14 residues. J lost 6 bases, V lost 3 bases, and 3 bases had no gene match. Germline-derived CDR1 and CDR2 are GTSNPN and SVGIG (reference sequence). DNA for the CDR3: TGTGCCTGGAGGGGACAGGGAGGTAATTCACCCCTCCACTTT. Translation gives CAWRGQGGNSPLHF.

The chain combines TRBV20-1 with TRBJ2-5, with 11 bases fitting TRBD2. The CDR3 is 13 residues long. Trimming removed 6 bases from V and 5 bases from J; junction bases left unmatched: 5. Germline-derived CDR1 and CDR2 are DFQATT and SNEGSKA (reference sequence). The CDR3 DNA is TGCAGTGCCCCGGCTAGCGGGAGGGAGACCCAGTACTTC. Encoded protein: CSAPASGRETQYF.

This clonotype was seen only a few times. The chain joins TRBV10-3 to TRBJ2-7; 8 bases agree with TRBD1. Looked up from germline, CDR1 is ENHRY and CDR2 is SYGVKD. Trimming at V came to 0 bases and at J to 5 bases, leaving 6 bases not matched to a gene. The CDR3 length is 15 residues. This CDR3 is CAISESAGGTDEQYF. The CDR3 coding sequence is TGTGCCATCAGTGAGTCTGCAGGGGGCACGGACGAGCAGTACTTC.

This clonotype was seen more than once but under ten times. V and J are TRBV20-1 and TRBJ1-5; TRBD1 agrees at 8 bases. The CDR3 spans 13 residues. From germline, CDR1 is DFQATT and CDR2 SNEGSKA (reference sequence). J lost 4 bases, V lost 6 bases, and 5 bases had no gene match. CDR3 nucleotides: TGCAGTGCCTCCAGGGGGCCGAATCAGCCCCAGCATTTT. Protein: CSASRGPNQPQHF.

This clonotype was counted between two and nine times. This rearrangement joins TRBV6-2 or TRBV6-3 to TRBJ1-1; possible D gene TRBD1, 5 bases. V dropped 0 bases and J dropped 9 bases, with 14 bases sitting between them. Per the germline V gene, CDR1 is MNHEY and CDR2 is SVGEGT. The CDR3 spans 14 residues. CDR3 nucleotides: TGTGCCAGCAGTTACTCGAAGTCAGGGCCCCAAGCTTTCTTT. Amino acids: CASSYSKSGPQAFF.

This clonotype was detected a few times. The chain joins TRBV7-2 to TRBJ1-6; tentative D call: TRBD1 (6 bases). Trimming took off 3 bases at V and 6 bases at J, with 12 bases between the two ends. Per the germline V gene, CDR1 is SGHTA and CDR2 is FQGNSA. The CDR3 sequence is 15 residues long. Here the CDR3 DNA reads TGTGCCAGCAGCTTTACGGGACAACTTAATTCACCCCTCCACTTT. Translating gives CASSFTGQLNSPLHF. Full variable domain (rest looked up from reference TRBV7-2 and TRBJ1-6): GAGVSQSPSNKVTEKGKDVELRCDPISGHTALYWYRQSLGQGLEFLIYFQGNSAPDKSGLPSDRFSAERTGGSVSTLTIQRTQQEDSAVYLCASSFTGQLNSPLHFGNGTRLTVT.

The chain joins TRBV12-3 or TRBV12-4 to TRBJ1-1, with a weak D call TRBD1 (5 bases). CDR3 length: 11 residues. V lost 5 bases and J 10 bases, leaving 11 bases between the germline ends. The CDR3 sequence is CASSAGGGAFF. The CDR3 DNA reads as TGTGCCAGCAGTGCCGGGGGGGGAGCTTTCTTT.

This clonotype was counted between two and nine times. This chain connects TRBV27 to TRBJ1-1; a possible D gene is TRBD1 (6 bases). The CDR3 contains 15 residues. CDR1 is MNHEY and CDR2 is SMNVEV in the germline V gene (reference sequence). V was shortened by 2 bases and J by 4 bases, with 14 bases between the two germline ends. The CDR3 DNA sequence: TGTGCCAGCAGTTTAGGGGGGGGCAAGGGCACTGAAGCTTTCTTT. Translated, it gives CASSLGGGKGTEAFF.

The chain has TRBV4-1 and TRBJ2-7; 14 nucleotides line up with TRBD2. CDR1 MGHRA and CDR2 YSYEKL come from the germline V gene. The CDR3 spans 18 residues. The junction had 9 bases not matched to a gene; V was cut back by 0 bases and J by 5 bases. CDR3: CASSQDPGTSGRADEQYF. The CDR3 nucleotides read TGCGCCAGCAGCCAAGACCCCGGGACTAGCGGGAGAGCCGACGAGCAGTACTTC.

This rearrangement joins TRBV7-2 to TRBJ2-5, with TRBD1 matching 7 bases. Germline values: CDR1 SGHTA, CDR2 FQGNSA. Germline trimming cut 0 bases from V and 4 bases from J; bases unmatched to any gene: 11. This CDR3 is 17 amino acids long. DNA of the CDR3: TGTGCCAGCAGCTTAGCCGGAAGACAGGGTAGTGGAGAGACCCAGTACTTC. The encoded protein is CASSLAGRQGSGETQYF.

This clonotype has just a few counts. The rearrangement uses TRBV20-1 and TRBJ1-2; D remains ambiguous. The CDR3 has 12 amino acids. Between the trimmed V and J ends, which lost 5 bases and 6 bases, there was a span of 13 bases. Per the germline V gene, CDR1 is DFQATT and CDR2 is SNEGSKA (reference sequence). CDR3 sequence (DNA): TGCAGTGCTTCCTACGCCACAGATGGCTACACCTTC. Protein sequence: CSASYATDGYTF.

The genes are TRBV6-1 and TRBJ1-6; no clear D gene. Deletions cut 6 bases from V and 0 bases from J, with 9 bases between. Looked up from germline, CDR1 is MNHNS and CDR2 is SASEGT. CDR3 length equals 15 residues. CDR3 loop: CASRPASSYNSPLHF. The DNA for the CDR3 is TGTGCCAGCAGACCAGCAAGCTCCTATAATTCACCCCTCCACTTT.

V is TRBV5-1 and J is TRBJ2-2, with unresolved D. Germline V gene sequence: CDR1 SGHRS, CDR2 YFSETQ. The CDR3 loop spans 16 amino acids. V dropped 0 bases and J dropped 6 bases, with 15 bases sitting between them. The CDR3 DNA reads TGCGCCAGCAGCTTGGAACTGTCAGGATGGGCCGGGGAGCTGTTTTTT. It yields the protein CASSLELSGWAGELFF.

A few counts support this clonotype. In nucleotides, the CDR3 is TGTGCTAGTGTCCCACCGGGACTAGCTAGGGAGCAGTTCTTC. It specifies CASVPPGLAREQFF. The rearrangement links TRBV12-5 to TRBJ2-1, with 9 bases that match TRBD2. The V segment lost 7 bases and the J segment 10 bases; nucleotides outside the gene matches: 11. The length of the CDR3 is 14 residues. Per the germline V gene, CDR1 is LGHNT and CDR2 is FRNRAP.

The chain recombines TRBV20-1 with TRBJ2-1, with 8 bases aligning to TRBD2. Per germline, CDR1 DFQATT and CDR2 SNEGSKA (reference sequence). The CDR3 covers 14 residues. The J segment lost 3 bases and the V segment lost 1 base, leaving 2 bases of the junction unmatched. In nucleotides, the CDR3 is TGCAGTGCTAGAGTGCGGGAGGTCTACAATGAGCAGTTCTTC. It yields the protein CSARVREVYNEQFF.

CDR3 sequence (DNA): TGTGCCATCAGTGACCCTCCGGGACAGCGGGGAAAGGGCTACACCTTC. It is translated as CAISDPPGQRGKGYTF. The chain has TRBV10-3 and TRBJ1-2; TRBD1 matches 7 bases. V was pared by 3 bases and J by 8 bases, with 15 bases of the junction left unmatched. The length of the CDR3 is 16 residues. CDR1 is ENHRY and CDR2 is SYGVKD in the germline V gene.

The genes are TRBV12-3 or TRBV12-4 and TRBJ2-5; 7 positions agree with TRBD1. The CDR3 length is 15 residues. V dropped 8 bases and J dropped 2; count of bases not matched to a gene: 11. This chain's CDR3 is CASAPGGVPQETQYF. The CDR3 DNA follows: TGTGCCAGCGCGCCAGGGGGAGTGCCACAAGAGACCCAGTACTTC.

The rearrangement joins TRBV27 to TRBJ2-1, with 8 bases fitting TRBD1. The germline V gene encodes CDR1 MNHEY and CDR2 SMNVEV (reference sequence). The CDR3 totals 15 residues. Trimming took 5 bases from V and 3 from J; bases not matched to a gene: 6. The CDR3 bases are TGTGCCAGCAGTGGCGACAGGGGATTCTACAATGAGCAGTTCTTC. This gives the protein CASSGDRGFYNEQFF.

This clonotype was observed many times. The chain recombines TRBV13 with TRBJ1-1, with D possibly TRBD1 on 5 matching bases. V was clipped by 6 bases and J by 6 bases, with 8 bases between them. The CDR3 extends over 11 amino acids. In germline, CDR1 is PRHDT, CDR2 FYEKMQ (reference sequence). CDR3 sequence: CASSGAPEAFF. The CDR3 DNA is TGTGCCAGCAGTGGGGCCCCTGAAGCTTTCTTT.

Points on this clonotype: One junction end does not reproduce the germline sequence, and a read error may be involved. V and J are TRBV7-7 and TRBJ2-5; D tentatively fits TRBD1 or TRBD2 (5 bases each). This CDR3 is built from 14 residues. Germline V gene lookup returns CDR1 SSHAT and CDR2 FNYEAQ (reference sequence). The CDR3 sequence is CASSFGAAQETQYF. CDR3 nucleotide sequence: TGTGCTAGCAGCTTCGGGGCCGCCCAAGAGACCCAGTACTTC.

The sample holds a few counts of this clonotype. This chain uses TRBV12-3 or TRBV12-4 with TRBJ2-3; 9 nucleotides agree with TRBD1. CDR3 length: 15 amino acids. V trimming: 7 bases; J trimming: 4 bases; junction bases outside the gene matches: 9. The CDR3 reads CASTSGGQGSDTQYF. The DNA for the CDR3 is TGTGCCAGCACCTCGGGGGGACAGGGATCAGATACGCAGTATTTT.